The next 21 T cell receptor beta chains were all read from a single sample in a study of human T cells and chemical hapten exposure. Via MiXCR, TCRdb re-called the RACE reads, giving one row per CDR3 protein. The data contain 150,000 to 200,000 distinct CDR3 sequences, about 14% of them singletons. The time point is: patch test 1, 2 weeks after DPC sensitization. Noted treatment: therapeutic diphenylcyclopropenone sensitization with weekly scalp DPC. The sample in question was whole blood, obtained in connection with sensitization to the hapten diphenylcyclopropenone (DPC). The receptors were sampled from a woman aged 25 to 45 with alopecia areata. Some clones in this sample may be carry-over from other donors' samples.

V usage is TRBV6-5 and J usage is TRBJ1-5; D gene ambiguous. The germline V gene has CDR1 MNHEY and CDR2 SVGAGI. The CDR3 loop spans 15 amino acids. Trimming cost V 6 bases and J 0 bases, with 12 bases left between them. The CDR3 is CASSPVFYSNQPQHF. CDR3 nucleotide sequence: TGTGCCAGCAGCCCAGTATTTTATAGCAATCAGCCCCAGCATTTT.

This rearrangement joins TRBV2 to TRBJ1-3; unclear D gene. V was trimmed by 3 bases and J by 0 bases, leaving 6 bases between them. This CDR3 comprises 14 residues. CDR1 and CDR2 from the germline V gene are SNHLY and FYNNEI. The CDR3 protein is CASSEQSSGNTIYF. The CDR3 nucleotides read TGTGCCAGCAGTGAGCAGTCCTCTGGAAACACCATATATTTT.

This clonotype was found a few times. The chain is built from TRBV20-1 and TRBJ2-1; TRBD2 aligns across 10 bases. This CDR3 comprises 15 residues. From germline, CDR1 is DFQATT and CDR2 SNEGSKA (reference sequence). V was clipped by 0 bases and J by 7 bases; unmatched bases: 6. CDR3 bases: TGCAGTGCTAGAGATCGTAGCGGGAGGTGGAATGAGCAGTTCTTC. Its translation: CSARDRSGRWNEQFF.

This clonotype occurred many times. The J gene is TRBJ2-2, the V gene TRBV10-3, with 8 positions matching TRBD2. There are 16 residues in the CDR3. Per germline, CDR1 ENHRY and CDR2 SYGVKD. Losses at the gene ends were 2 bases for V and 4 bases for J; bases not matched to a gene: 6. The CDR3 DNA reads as TGTGCCATCAGTGAGCGGCCGGCGGGGGGCACCGGGGAGCTGTTTTTT. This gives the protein CAISERPAGGTGELFF.

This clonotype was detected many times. As DNA, the CDR3 is TGCAGCGTTGAAGAATTCGGGGGCGTAGATGGCTACACCTTC. Translation gives CSVEEFGGVDGYTF. This chain connects TRBV29-1 to TRBJ1-2; possible D gene TRBD1, 6 bases. The CDR3 runs to 14 residues. V dropped 0 bases and J dropped 6 bases, with 14 bases sitting between them. Germline V CDR1 and CDR2: SQVTM, ANQGSEA.

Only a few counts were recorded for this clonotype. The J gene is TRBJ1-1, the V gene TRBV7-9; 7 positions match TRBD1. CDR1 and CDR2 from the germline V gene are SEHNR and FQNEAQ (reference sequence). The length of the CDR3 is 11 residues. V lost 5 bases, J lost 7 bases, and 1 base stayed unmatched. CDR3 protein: CASSRDSEAFF. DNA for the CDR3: TGTGCCAGCAGCCGGGACAGTGAAGCTTTCTTT.

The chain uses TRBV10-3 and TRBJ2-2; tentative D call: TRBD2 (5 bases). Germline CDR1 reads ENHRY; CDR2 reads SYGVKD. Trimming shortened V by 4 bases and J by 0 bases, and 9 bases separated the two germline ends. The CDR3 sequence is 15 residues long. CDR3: CAISVLATNTGELFF. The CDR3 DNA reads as TGTGCCATCAGTGTTCTAGCCACGAACACCGGGGAGCTGTTTTTT.

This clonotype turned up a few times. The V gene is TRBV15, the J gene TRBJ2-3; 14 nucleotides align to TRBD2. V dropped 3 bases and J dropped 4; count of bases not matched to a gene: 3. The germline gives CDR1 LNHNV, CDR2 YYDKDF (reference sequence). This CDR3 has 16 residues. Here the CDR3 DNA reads TGTGCCACCAGCAGGGGACTAGCGGGAGTTTCAGATACGCAGTATTTT. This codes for CATSRGLAGVSDTQYF.

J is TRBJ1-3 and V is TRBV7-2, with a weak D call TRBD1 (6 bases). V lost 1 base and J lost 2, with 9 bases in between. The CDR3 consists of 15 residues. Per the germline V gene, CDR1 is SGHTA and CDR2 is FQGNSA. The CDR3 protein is CASSLVGAAGNTIYF. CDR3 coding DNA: TGTGCCAGCAGCTTAGTGGGGGCAGCTGGAAACACCATATATTTT. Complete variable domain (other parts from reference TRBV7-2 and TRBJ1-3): GAGVSQSPSNKVTEKGKDVELRCDPISGHTALYWYRQSLGQGLEFLIYFQGNSAPDKSGLPSDRFSAERTGGSVSTLTIQRTQQEDSAVYLCASSLVGAAGNTIYFGEGSWLTVV.

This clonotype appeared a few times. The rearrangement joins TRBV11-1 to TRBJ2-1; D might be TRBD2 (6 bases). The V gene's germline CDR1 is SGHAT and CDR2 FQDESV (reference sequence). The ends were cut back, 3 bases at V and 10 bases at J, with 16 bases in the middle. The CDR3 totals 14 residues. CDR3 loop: CASSFLGTEGEQFF. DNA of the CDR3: TGTGCCAGCAGCTTCCTAGGGACTGAAGGGGAGCAGTTCTTC.

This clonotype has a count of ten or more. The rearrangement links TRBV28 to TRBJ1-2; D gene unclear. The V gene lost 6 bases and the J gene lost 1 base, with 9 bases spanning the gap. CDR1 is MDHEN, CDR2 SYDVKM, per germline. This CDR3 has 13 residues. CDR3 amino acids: CASSSGVNYGYTF. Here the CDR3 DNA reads TGTGCCAGCAGCTCGGGAGTTAACTATGGCTACACCTTC.

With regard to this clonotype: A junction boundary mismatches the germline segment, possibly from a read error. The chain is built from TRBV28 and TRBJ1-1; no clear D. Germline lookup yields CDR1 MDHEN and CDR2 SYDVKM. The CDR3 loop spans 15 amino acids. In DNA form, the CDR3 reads TGTGCCAGCTGTTTAGTAGGGATAATGAACACTGAAGCTTTCTTT. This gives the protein CASCLVGIMNTEAFF.

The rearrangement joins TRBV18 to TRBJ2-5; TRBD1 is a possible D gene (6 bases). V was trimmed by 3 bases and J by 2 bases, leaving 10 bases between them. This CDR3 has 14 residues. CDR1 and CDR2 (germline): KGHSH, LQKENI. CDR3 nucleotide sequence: TGTGCCAGCTCACCGACAGGCCGACAAGAGACCCAGTACTTC. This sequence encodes CASSPTGRQETQYF.

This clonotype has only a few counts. The CDR3 coding sequence is TGCAGTGCTAGAGATTTGGGCGGAGCGGGCGATACGCAGTATTTT. Translating it yields CSARDLGGAGDTQYF. The chain recombines TRBV20-1 with TRBJ2-3; the D gene is possibly TRBD2 (6 bases). Germline assignment: CDR1 DFQATT and CDR2 SNEGSKA (reference sequence). Trimming removed 0 bases at V and 6 bases at J, with 16 bases between. The length of the CDR3 is 15 residues.

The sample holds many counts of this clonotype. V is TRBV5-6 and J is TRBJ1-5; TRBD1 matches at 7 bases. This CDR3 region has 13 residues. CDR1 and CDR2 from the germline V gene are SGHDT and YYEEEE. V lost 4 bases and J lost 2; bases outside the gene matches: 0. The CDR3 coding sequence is TGTGCCAGCAGCGGACAGGGCAATCAGCCCCAGCATTTT. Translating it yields CASSGQGNQPQHF.

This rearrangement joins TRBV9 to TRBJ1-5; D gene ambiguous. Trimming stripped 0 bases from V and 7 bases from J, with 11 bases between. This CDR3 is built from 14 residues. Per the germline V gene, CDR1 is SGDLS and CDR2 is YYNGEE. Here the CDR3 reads CASSVGDDQQPQHF. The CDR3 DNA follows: TGTGCCAGCAGCGTAGGCGATGATCAACAGCCCCAGCATTTT. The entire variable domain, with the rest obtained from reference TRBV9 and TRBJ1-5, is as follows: DSGVTQTPKHLITATGQRVTLRCSPRSGDLSVYWYQQSLDQGLQFLIQYYNGEERAKGNILERFSAQQFPDLHSELNLSSLELGDSALYFCASSVGDDQQPQHFGDGTRLSIL.

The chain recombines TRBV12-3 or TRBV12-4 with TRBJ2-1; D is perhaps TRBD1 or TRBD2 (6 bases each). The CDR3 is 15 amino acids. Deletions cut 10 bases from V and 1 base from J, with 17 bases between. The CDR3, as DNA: TGTGCCACATCGGGGGCCTCAATGTCCTACAATGAGCAGTTCTTC. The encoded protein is CATSGASMSYNEQFF.

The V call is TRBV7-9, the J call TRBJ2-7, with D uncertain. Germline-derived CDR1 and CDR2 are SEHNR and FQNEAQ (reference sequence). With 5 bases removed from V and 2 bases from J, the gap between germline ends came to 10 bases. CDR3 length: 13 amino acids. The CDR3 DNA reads TGTGCCAGCAGCCGATCTGGGACCTACGAGCAGTACTTC. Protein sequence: CASSRSGTYEQYF.

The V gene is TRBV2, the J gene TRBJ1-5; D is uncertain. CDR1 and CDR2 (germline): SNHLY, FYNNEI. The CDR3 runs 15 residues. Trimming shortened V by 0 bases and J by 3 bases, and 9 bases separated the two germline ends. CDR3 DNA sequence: TGTGCCAGCAGTGAAGCGCCGCAGGTCAATCAGCCCCAGCATTTT. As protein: CASSEAPQVNQPQHF.

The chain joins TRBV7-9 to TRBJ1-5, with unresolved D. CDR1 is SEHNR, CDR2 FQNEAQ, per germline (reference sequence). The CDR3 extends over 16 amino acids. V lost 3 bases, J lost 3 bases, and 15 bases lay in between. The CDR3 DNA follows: TGTGCCAGCAGCTTCAGAGCCGACAAGCACAATCAGCCCCAGCATTTT. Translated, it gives CASSFRADKHNQPQHF.

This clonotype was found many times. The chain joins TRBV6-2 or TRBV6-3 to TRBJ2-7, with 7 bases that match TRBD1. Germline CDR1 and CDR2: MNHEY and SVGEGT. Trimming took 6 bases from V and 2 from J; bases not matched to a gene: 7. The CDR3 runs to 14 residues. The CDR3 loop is CASSRTGVPYEQYF. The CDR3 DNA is TGTGCCAGCAGCCGCACAGGGGTTCCCTACGAGCAGTACTTC.